The clone carrying this T cell receptor beta chain has a handful of counts. What it recognizes is unknown. This sample is drawn from a study of response to subunit inactivated influenza vaccine. Study-level points and caveats: Each seasonal influenza vaccination recruits few new T cells, the authors suggested.

Via MiXCR, TCRdb re-called the RT-PCR reads, giving one row per CDR3 protein. Of some 500,000 distinct CDR3 sequences in the sample, approximately 15% were seen once. Germline CDR1 SEHNR, CDR2 FQNEAQ (reference sequence). V was pared by 5 bases and J by 1 base, with 7 bases of the junction left unmatched. The CDR3 totals 15 residues. The rearrangement joins TRBV7-9 to TRBJ2-7, with 8 bases matching TRBD2. This receptor was taken from a man in his fifties or sixties who received an inactivated influenza vaccine. Sequenced here: CD4+ T cells sorted from PBMCs, sampled less than 30 months after vaccination. In nucleotides, the CDR3 is TGTGCCAGCAGCATCTTCGGGACTAGATCCTACGAGCAGTACTTC. This sequence encodes CASSIFGTRSYEQYF. The full variable domain, completed using reference TRBV7-9 and TRBJ2-7, is DTGVSQNPRHKITKRGQNVTFRCDPISEHNRLYWYRQTLGQGPEFLTYFQNEAQLEKSRLLSDRFSAERPKGSFSTLEIQRTEQGDSAMYLCASSIFGTRSYEQYFGPGTRLTVT.